Given below is one T cell receptor beta chain in context. Its specificity is unknown. The data belong to a study of PD-1 blockade in mismatch repair-deficient tumors. In the study overall: All were previously treated, progressing patients with 11 to 13 mismatch repair-deficient cancer types. Study-level findings and limits: Tumor-resident clones, often undetectable pretreatment in blood, expanded then contracted after pembrolizumab.

Germline CDR1 reads MNHEY; CDR2 reads SVGAGI. V shed 4 bases and J 6 bases; nucleotides not matched to a gene: 7. The length of the CDR3 is 15 residues. Profiling relied on immunoSEQ multiplex PCR, and the TCRdb table lists in-frame clones only, not all of them. Among 90,000 to 120,000 clones listed, 82% were seen once. Mismatch repair deficiency was confirmed in all patients, by PCR or immunohistochemistry. TCRs were sequenced from a few patients responding to pembrolizumab. This chain uses TRBV6-5 with TRBJ1-5, with 9 bases aligning to TRBD1. The TCR was taken from an adult with mismatch repair-deficient cancer. The sequenced sample was peripheral blood, obtained roughly 35 weeks after starting pembrolizumab. The CDR3 DNA follows: TGTGCCAGCAGTTCCGGACAGGGGATGAGTCAGCCCCAGCATTTT. This codes for CASSSGQGMSQPQHF.